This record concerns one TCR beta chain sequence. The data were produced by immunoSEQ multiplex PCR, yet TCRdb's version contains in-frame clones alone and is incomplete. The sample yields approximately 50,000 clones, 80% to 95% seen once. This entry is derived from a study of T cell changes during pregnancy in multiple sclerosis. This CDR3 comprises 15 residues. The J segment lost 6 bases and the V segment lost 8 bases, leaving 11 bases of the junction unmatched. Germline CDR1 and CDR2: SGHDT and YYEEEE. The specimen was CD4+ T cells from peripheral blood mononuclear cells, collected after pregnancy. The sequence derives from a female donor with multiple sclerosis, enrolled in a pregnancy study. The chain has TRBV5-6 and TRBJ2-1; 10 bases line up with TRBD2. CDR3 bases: TGTGCCAGTAGATTGAGCGGGAGGGGTGGCAATGAGCAGTTCTTC. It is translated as CASRLSGRGGNEQFF.